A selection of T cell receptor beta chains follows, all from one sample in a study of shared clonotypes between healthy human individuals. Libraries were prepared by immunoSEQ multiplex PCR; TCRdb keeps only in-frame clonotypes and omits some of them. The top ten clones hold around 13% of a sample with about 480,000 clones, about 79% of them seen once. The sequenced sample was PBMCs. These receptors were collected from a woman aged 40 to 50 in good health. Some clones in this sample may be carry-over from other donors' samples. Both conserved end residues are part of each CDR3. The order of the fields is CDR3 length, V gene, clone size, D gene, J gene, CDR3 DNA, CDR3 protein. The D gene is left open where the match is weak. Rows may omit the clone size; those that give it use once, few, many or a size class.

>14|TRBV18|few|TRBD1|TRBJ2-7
TGTGCCAGCCCGGAGTTCGGGACAGGGCGTGAGCAGTACTTC
CASPEFGTGREQYF
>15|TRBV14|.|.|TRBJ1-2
TGTGCCAGCAGCCAAGTTGGGACCGCCCGGGATGGCTACACCTTC
CASSQVGTARDGYTF
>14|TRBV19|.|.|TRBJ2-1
TGTGCCAGTAGTAGCGGAAATTCTATATATGAGCAGTTCTTC
CASSSGNSIYEQFF
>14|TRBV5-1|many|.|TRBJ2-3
TGCGCCAGCAGCTCCTTAGGGGTCACAGATACGCAGTATTTT
CASSSLGVTDTQYF
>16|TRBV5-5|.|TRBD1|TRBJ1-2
TGTGCCAGCAGCTTGAATCCGGGACAGCTGAACTATGGCTACACCTTC
CASSLNPGQLNYGYTF
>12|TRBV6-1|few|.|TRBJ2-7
TGTGCCAGCAGTTTAGGAGGCTACGAGCAGTACTTC
CASSLGGYEQYF
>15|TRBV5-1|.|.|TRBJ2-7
TGCGCCAGCAGCTTGTCCGCGAGTTCCTCCGAAGGGCAGTACTTC
CASSLSASSSEGQYF
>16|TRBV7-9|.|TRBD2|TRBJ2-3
TGTGCCAGCAGCGACCGACTAGCGGGCCTCACAGGTACGCAGTATTTT
CASSDRLAGLTGTQYF
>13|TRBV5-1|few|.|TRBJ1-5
TGCGCCAGCAGCTTGGGACAGAATCAGCCCCAGCATTTT
CASSLGQNQPQHF
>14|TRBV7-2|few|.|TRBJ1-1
TGTGCCAGCAGCTCCAGGGCCCTGACGTCTGAAGCTTTCTTT
CASSSRALTSEAFF
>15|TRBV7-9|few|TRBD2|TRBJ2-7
TGTGCCAGCAGCCCGGGACTAGCGGGAGGGCCCCAGCAGTACTTC
CASSPGLAGGPQQYF
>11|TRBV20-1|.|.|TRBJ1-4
TGCAGTGCTCCGGATAATGAAAAACTGTTTTTT
CSAPDNEKLFF
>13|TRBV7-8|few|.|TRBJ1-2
TGTGCCAGCAGCTTAGCTACAGACTATGGCTACACCTTC
CASSLATDYGYTF
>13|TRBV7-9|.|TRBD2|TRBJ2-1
TGTGCCACCCGGACTAGCGGGACGAATGAGCAGTTCTTC
CATRTSGTNEQFF
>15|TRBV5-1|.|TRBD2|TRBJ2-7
TGCGCCAGCAGCTTGGGAGTGGGCGGGGGCTACGAGCAGTACTTC
CASSLGVGGGYEQYF
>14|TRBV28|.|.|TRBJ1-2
TGTGCCAGCAGTACGCCAGGGGATAACTATGGCTACACCTTC
CASSTPGDNYGYTF
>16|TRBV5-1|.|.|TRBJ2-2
TGCGCCAGCAGCTTGGTCGGTAGCCCGAACACCGGGGAGCTGTTTTTT
CASSLVGSPNTGELFF
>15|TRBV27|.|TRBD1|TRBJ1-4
TGTGCCAGCAGTCGGGACAGGCTGGGGTATGAAAAACTGTTTTTT
CASSRDRLGYEKLFF
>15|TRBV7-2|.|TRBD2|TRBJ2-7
TGTGCCAGCAGCTTAGTTAGCGGGAGTGGGTACGAGCAGTACTTC
CASSLVSGSGYEQYF
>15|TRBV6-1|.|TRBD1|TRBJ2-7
TGTGCCAGCAGTGAAGGTAGGGGGCGCACCTACGAGCAGTACTTC
CASSEGRGRTYEQYF
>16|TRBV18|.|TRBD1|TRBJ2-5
TGTGCCAGCTCACCACCAAGACAGGGGGGACAAGAGACCCAGTACTTC
CASSPPRQGGQETQYF
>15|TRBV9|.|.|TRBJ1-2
TGTGCCAGCAGCGTAGATCGTTCTTCCAGGAGTGGCTACACCTTC
CASSVDRSSRSGYTF
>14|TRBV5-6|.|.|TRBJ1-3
TGTGCCAGCAGCCCTACAGGAAGGGGAAACACCATATATTTT
CASSPTGRGNTIYF
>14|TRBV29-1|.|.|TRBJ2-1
TGCAGCGGGAGGGACCGGGGCACCTACAATGAGCAGTTCTTC
CSGRDRGTYNEQFF
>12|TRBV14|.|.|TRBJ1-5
TGTGCCAGCAGTCATACCGGGAAGCCCCAGCATTTT
CASSHTGKPQHF
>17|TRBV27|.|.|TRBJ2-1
TGTGCCAGCAGTTTGGTCGGGAGTCTAGCTGTCTACAATGAGCAGTTCTTC
CASSLVGSLAVYNEQFF
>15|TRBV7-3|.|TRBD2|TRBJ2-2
TGTGCCAGCAGCCTAGCGGGAGGAGGCACCGGGGAGCTGTTTTTT
CASSLAGGGTGELFF
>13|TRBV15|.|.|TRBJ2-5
TGTGCCACCAGCAGGGTCCTCCAAGAGACCCAGTACTTC
CATSRVLQETQYF
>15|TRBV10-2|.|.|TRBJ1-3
TGCGCCAGCGGTGCGGGGGGGGGCTCTGGAAACACCATATATTTT
CASGAGGGSGNTIYF
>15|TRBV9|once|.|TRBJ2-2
TGTGCCAGCAGCGATCCGACTAGTTTCACCGGGGAGCTGTTTTTT
CASSDPTSFTGELFF
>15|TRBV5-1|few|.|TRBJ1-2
TGCGCCAGCAGCCCGGAAGGAAACCGTAACTATGGCTACACCTTC
CASSPEGNRNYGYTF
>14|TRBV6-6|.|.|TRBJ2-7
TGTGCCAGCAGTTACTCCGGGAGATCGAACGAGCAGTACTTC
CASSYSGRSNEQYF
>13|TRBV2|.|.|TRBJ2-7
TGTGCCAGCAGTGAGGAGGGAGCCTACGAGCAGTACTTC
CASSEEGAYEQYF
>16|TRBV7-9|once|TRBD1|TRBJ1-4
TGTGCCAGCAGTCCACACCGGGACAGGGAAGGAGAAAAACTGTTTTTT
CASSPHRDREGEKLFF
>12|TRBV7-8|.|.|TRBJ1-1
TGTGCCACAAACCGGGGGGGCACTGAAGCTTTCTTT
CATNRGGTEAFF
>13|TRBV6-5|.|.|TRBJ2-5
TGTGCCAGCAGTTACTTTCGGGAGGAGACCCAGTACTTC
CASSYFREETQYF
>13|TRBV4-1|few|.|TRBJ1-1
TGCGCCAGCAGCCAAAGACCTAACACTGAAGCTTTCTTT
CASSQRPNTEAFF
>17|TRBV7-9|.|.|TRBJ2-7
TGTGCCAGCAGCCGGAGGCGCGGGGACAACTATTCCTACGAGCAGTACTTC
CASSRRRGDNYSYEQYF
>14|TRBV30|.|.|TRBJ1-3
TGTGCCTGGAGGGGTTGGGGCTCTGGAAACACCATATATTTT
CAWRGWGSGNTIYF
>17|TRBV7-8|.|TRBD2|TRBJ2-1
TGTGCCAGCAGCTTAGCGCGGGGGACGAGATCCTACAATGAGCAGTTCTTC
CASSLARGTRSYNEQFF
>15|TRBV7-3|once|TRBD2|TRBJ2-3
TGTGCCAGCAGCTACACTAGCGCCAGCACAGATACGCAGTATTTT
CASSYTSASTDTQYF
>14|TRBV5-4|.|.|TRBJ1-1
TGTGCCAGCAGCTCGCCGACCCTGAACACTGAAGCTTTCTTT
CASSSPTLNTEAFF
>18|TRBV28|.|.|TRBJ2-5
TGTGCCAGCAGTTTAATCTGGTCGTCTAGCGTTAACCAAGAGACCCAGTACTTC
CASSLIWSSSVNQETQYF
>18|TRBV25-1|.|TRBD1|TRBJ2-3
TGTGCCAGCAGTGAAACCGGGACAGGCCAATTAAGCACAGATACGCAGTATTTT
CASSETGTGQLSTDTQYF
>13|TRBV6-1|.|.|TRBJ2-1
TGTGCCAGCAGTACTCCAGGGTGGTATGAGCAGTTCTTC
CASSTPGWYEQFF
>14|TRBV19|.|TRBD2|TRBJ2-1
TGTGCCAGTAGCCCAAACCGACTAGCTAATGAGCAGTTCTTC
CASSPNRLANEQFF
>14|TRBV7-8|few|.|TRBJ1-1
TGTGCCAGCAGCGCCGGGACAATGAACACTGAAGCTTTCTTT
CASSAGTMNTEAFF
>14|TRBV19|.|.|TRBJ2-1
TGTGCCAGTAGTCCTGGATGGAGGGGCGATGAGCAGTTCTTC
CASSPGWRGDEQFF
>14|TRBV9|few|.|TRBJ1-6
TGTGCCAGCAGCGCCGGCCTCAATGAATCACCCCTCCACTTT
CASSAGLNESPLHF
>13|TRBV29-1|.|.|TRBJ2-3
TGCAGCGTTGAGACGGGAGCCACAGATACGCAGTATTTT
CSVETGATDTQYF
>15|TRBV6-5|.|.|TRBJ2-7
TGTGCCAGCAGTTACTCCCTAGAGAAGGTCTACGAGCAGTACTTC
CASSYSLEKVYEQYF
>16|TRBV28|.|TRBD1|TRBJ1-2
TGTGCCAGCAGTCGTGGACAGGGGGGGTCGAACTATGGCTACACCTTC
CASSRGQGGSNYGYTF
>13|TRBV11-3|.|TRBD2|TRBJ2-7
TGTGCCAGCAGCCCGGGAGGGGGAGGTGAGCAGTACTTC
CASSPGGGGEQYF
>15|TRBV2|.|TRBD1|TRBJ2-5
TGTGCCAGCATGGGAGACAGGGGCGTACAAGAGACCCAGTACTTC
CASMGDRGVQETQYF
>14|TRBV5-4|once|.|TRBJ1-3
TGTGCCAGCAGCCTGGACAGTGCCGGAAACACCATATATTTT
CASSLDSAGNTIYF
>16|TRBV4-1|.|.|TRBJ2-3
TGCGCCAGCAGCCAAGTAGCGCTCATCAGCACAGATACGCAGTATTTT
CASSQVALISTDTQYF
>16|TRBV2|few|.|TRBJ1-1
TGTGCCAGCAGTGTCCAGGGACCTATACGAAACACTGAAGCTTTCTTT
CASSVQGPIRNTEAFF
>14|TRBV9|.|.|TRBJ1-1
TGTGCCAGCAGCGAGGGGCCAGGAGGCACTGAAGCTTTCTTT
CASSEGPGGTEAFF